This TCR beta chain was documented in a study of shared clonotypes between healthy human individuals. As defined, naive CD8 cells were CD45RO-negative and positively selected for CCR7, with terminally differentiated effector memory CD45RA+ cells excluded. The V and J ends lost 6 bases and 5 bases, in that order; junction bases with no gene match: 5. The CDR3 has 14 amino acids. Germline assignment: CDR1 SGHKS and CDR2 YYEKEE (reference sequence). Splitting of each subset's genomic DNA was done evenly across several immunoSEQ plates. This table comes from immunoSEQ multiplex PCR, and its TCRdb copy is limited to in-frame clones, with some not included. Altogether about 1,900,000 clones are present, about 95% being singletons, with the ten largest covering roughly 1.2%.

The rearrangement joins TRBV5-5 to TRBJ2-3, with 11 bases lining up with TRBD1. The receptor's source is a man younger than 35 in good health. The source material was naive CD8+ T cells sorted from blood. The CDR3: CASTDRGLGDTQYF. The CDR3 DNA reads as TGTGCCAGCACGGACAGGGGGCTCGGAGATACGCAGTATTTT.